These 10 T cell receptor beta chains share one sample of origin, sequenced in a study of blood T cells in healthy people across ages. It was with a sample-barcoded 5' primer and a J-beta primer mix that a second PCR of roughly 7 to 12 cycles was run. TCRdb re-called the 5' RACE reads through MiXCR, storing one row per CDR3 protein. The data contain 1.5 million to 2 million distinct CDR3 sequences, less than 50% of them singletons. The specimen was blood. The origin of the receptors is a woman between 35 and 50 years old in good health.

The sample holds a few counts of this clonotype. This chain connects TRBV2 to TRBJ2-5, with a possible D match to TRBD1 (6 bases). The J call is uncertain, as TRBJ2-7 better fits the DNA end. The CDR3 sequence is 10 residues long. CDR1 and CDR2 (germline): SNHLY, FYNNEI. The CDR3 DNA is TGTGCCAGCGAGGGGGACGAGCAGTACTTC. This sequence encodes CASEGDEQYF.

The chain uses TRBV10-3 and TRBJ1-4; D might be TRBD1 (6 bases). This CDR3 has 13 residues. CDR1 is ENHRY, CDR2 SYGVKD, per germline. Trimming took off 7 bases at V and 5 bases at J, with 11 bases between the two ends. The DNA of the CDR3 is TGTGCCATCAAGGGACATGGGAATGAAAAACTGTTTTTT. This codes for CAIKGHGNEKLFF.

The gene calls are TRBV6-6 and TRBJ1-2; 7 nucleotides line up with TRBD1. V lost 6 bases to trimming and J lost 1 base; unmatched junction nucleotides: 8. This CDR3 comprises 15 residues. CDR1 is MNHNY, CDR2 SVGAGI, per germline (reference sequence). The DNA for the CDR3 is TGTGCCAGCAGGCAAGGACAGGTGGTTAACTATGGCTACACCTTC. This translates into CASRQGQVVNYGYTF.

This chain uses TRBV7-9 with TRBJ2-3; D is ambiguous. This CDR3 is built from 13 residues. The germline V gene encodes CDR1 SEHNR and CDR2 FQNEAQ (reference sequence). V gave up 4 bases and J gave up 4 bases, with 9 bases separating them. The CDR3 nucleotides read TGTGCCAGCAGCTCGCTTTGGGCAGATACGCAGTATTTT. Translation gives CASSSLWADTQYF.

This clonotype came up a few times. One end of the junction varies from germline; a read error may be responsible. The chain uses TRBV12-3 or TRBV12-4 and TRBJ2-3, with TRBD2 identical over 7 bases. CDR3 size: 14 residues. The CDR3 DNA is TGTGCCAGCGGTTTGCGGGGGAAGAGAGATACGCAGTATTTT. Its protein product is CASGLRGKRDTQYF.

The chain is built from TRBV7-6 and TRBJ2-5; possibly TRBD2 for D (5 bases). Germline assignment: CDR1 SGHVS and CDR2 FNYEAQ. CDR3 length: 14 amino acids. V was shortened by 2 bases and J by 4 bases, with 11 bases between the two germline ends. This CDR3 reads CASSLYWGAETQYF. The CDR3, as DNA: TGTGCCAGCAGCTTATATTGGGGAGCAGAGACCCAGTACTTC.

This chain connects TRBV20-1 to TRBJ2-4; 11 nucleotides agree with TRBD2. The assigned J gene may be wrong: the sequence end matches TRBJ2-5 better. Germline V gene data show CDR1 as DFQATT and CDR2 as SNEGSKA (reference sequence). This CDR3 has 16 residues. CDR3 loop: CSAPKGTSGFQETQYF. The CDR3 nucleotides are TGCAGTGCCCCAAAAGGGACTAGCGGCTTCCAAGAGACCCAGTACTTC.

The CDR3 coding sequence is TGTGCCAGCAGCCAAGAGGGACTAGCGGCCAATGAGCAGTTCTTC. Protein product: CASSQEGLAANEQFF. This chain uses TRBV3-1 with TRBJ2-1; TRBD2 aligns across 11 bases. Per the germline V gene, CDR1 is LGHDT and CDR2 is YNNKEL (reference sequence). The CDR3 totals 15 residues. The trim removed 0 bases at V and 6 bases at J, leaving 1 base unmatched.

The chain couples TRBV24-1 to TRBJ2-3; 12 nucleotides line up with TRBD1. Trimming took 3 bases from V and 4 from J; bases not matched to a gene: 4. This CDR3 has 16 residues. The germline V gene has CDR1 KGHDR and CDR2 SFDVKD. CDR3 residues: CATSDPGQGAPDTQYF. The CDR3 DNA reads TGTGCCACCAGTGATCCGGGACAGGGGGCCCCAGATACGCAGTATTTT.

This clonotype appeared a few times. The chain combines TRBV7-2 with TRBJ2-3, with 9 bases aligning to TRBD2. The J segment lost 2 bases and the V segment lost 3 bases, leaving 6 bases of the junction unmatched. This CDR3 comprises 16 residues. Germline-derived CDR1 and CDR2 are SGHTA and FQGNSA. As DNA, the CDR3 is TGTGCCAGCAGCTTGTTAGCGGGGGCCCCCACAGATACGCAGTATTTT. It specifies CASSLLAGAPTDTQYF.